This T cell receptor beta chain was documented in a study of T-cell memory formation after mild COVID-19. Across the whole study: In these data, TCR clusters were largely donor specific.

Study-level results: CD4+ contracting clones were mainly CM and EM; CD8+ ones, EMRA. Later expanders leaned CD4+, whereas day 15 to 85 contracting clones were balanced CD4/CD8.

Researchers used 5'RACE with constant-segment primers to make TCR alpha and TCR beta cDNA libraries that carry sample barcodes and UMIs. From the 5' RACE reads, TCRdb called clonotypes with MiXCR, one entry per CDR3 protein. Of under 700,000 distinct CDR3 sequences in the sample, 20% were seen once. This clonotype has only a few counts. The antigen is unknown. The source is an adult woman who had mild COVID-19 (a few samples of this study predate the infection). Cell type and time point are not known. Sequencing was done on a sample of PBMCs or a T cell subset sorted from them (not recorded which).

The CDR3 nucleotides are TGTGCCAGCAGTTACCGCGCCCGGACTAGCGCCGGCGGGCGGAACTCCTACGAGCAGTACTTC. Translating it yields CASSYRARTSAGGRNSYEQYF. J is TRBJ2-7 and V is TRBV6-5; 9 positions agree with TRBD2. Looked up from germline, CDR1 is MNHEY and CDR2 is SVGAGI. J was trimmed by 0 bases and V by 2 bases; bases with no gene match: 20. The CDR3 runs to 21 residues.